This T cell receptor (beta chain) was sequenced in a study of T cells in women clearing cervical HPV infection listed by TCRdb under 2018. About the investigation overall: Cases were 25 women with histologically confirmed HPV16-related CIN3 or worse, including a couple of invasive cancers. Cases were matched to controls by age within five years and by the year the sample was collected. Quality controls consisted of five blinded duplicates per group, for a total of roughly 60 samples made up of 50 participants and roughly 10 replicates. Median age was 34 years in cases versus approximately 37 in controls, and baseline characteristics did not differ significantly. Since HLA typing was available for only a few women, HLA type could not be ruled out as a confounder. This exploratory proof-of-principle case-control study, nested within the Guanacaste HPV Natural History Study in Costa Rica, compared TCR repertoires among women with different cervical HPV16 outcomes. For cases, a median interval of roughly 150 days, with an interquartile range of 90 to 200 days, was observed between lesion detection and blood sampling. The 20 to 25 controls were women who cleared a single incident HPV16 infection within 12 months without developing precancer or cancer. In the parent cohort, some 10,000 women aged 18 or older were enrolled in Guanacaste, Costa Rica, during 1993 to 1994 and were followed for seven years. Blood from cases was collected at the visit at which the lesion was first identified, whereas blood from controls was collected once infection was no longer detected. The paper as a whole reports these results and caveats: TCR repertoire richness was significantly higher in CIN3+ cases than in controls across sequencing depths, while evenness did not differ. TRBV6-7 relative abundance was lower in cases than in controls (approximately 0.11% versus 0.16%; Bonferroni P = 0.0008). The cross-sectional design could not show whether the associations came before the infection or were a result of it, and neither effector/memory subsets nor HPV-specific T cells were isolated. Random forest classifiers that combined richness and V gene abundances separated cases from controls with an estimated AUC of around 0.83. Because the number of T cells in each sample was unknown, differences in richness could reflect differing T-cell content rather than repertoire biology.

The immunoSEQ assay used multiplex PCR to amplify TCR beta CDR3 regions from an average of approximately 1,200 ng of genomic DNA per sample. The assay corrected primer bias using a complete synthetic TCR repertoire to establish an amplification baseline. The amplicons were sequenced on the Illumina platform. The authors' pipeline ran thus. Error correction of the sequences involved clustering with frequency ratios plus a modified nearest-neighbor algorithm, after which the sequences were analyzed in the immunoSEQ Analyzer using IMGT gene definitions. At each rarefaction depth, TCR richness and evenness were averaged across 20 rarefaction repeats, and any sample with fewer sequences than the depth was left out. Relative abundances of V, D and J genes were compared between groups using Wilcoxon rank sum tests, with FDR correction applied. In the blinded duplicates, the intraclass correlation was about 96% for TCR richness and averaged about 80% across 65 to 75 gene segments. Here the immuneACCESS table is served through TCRdb, limited to in-frame sequences with V and J called. Missing clones are a known gap in these copies; in checked studies unresolved V genes cover under half, and the rest lacks a known reason. The D gene and trimming were derived from the DNA, and the V and J assignments and clone size from that table. The sample's records list around 35,000 clones. The leading ten clones occupy 1.7% of the sample.

The germline V gene provides CDR1 SGHTA and CDR2 FQGNSA. Including the terminal cysteine and phenylalanine, the CDR3 comprises 14 residues. The DNA shown is the part of the CDR3 that was read: 33 bases, in frame from base 1. Trimming leaves V shorter by 5 bases and J shorter by 0 bases, with the junction holding 3 bases beyond the gene matches. Every participant had a single incident cervical HPV16 infection, and prevalent HPV16 infections were excluded. Cervical HPV DNA was detected with MY09/MY11 PCR, and genotyping was done by dot-blot hybridization. Roughly 15 mL of heparinized blood was centrifuged, after which the buffy coat was aliquoted, frozen at -30 degrees C, and then stored at -80 degrees C. QIAGEN kits were used to extract genomic DNA from the buffy coat specimens. As for this clone: Its recognized antigen is unknown. From the germline J gene comes the end of the CDR3, since the read stops 3 residues before it.

The sequence joins TRBV7-2 to TRBJ1-1; 7 bases in between match TRBD1. The TCR sequence derives from a woman between 18 and 75 years old with a cervical HPV16 infection that either progressed to CIN3+ or cleared (not recorded which). The sequenced sample was blood buffy coat. The CDR3 has the sequence CASSPGTVNTEAFF. The sequenced part of the CDR3 DNA is TGTGCCAGCAGCCCCGGGACAGTGAACACTGAA.